Shown below are 25 T cell receptor beta chains from a single sample sequenced in a study of T cells in Graves' hyperthyroidism and ophthalmopathy. Template material for amplifying TCR beta CDR3 regions consisted of RNA transcripts. A set of HTBI primers served as the primers for a first-round RT-PCR of the TCR CDR3. MiXCR, run by TCRdb on the multiplex PCR reads, gives a single entry per CDR3 protein. Among around 250,000 distinct CDR3 sequences listed, more than 14% were seen once. Source material: blood. These receptors were obtained from a woman in her forties with Graves' hyperthyroidism that later progressed to Graves' ophthalmopathy.

This clonotype was counted between two and nine times. The chain recombines TRBV20-1 with TRBJ1-6; D may be TRBD1 (6 bases). CDR3 length: 16 residues. V was cut by 1 base and J by 5 bases, with 15 bases left in between. CDR1 and CDR2 (germline): DFQATT, SNEGSKA (reference sequence). CDR3 residues: CSARGFGRGNNSPLHF. The CDR3 DNA follows: TGCAGTGCTAGAGGATTCGGGAGGGGGAATAATTCACCCCTCCACTTT.

This clonotype was observed at least ten times. The chain has TRBV28 and TRBJ1-5, with unresolved D. Germline CDR1 is MDHEN and CDR2 is SYDVKM. The CDR3 runs 15 residues. V was pared by 3 bases and J by 3 bases, with 12 bases between. CDR3 sequence reads: CASSFPQEHNQPQHF. The CDR3 nucleotides are TGTGCCAGCAGTTTCCCGCAGGAACACAATCAGCCCCAGCATTTT.

This clonotype was seen many times. V is TRBV5-1 and J is TRBJ2-1, with unresolved D. The CDR3 runs 11 residues. From germline, CDR1 is SGHRS and CDR2 YFSETQ. V lost 1 base and J 6 bases, leaving 2 bases between the germline ends. CDR3 DNA sequence: TGCGCCAGCAGCTTGTTCAATGAGCAGTTCTTC. This translates into CASSLFNEQFF.

This clonotype occurred many times. This chain links TRBV5-1 with TRBJ1-1, with unresolved D. Trimming took 4 bases from V and 0 from J, leaving 10 bases between them. This CDR3 is built from 14 residues. CDR1 is SGHRS, CDR2 YFSETQ, per germline. The CDR3 region has the DNA TGCGCCAGCAGCCTCCGGACCCTGAACACTGAAGCTTTCTTT. This encodes CASSLRTLNTEAFF.

There are many counts of this clonotype. The chain combines TRBV27 with TRBJ2-7; D not resolved. CDR1 and CDR2 from the germline V gene are MNHEY and SMNVEV (reference sequence). CDR3 size: 15 residues. The ends were cut back, 0 bases at V and 6 bases at J, with 15 bases in the middle. Written as DNA, the CDR3 is TGTGCCAGCAGTTTATCTGTCAGTGGTTTGAGCGAGCAGTACTTC. Its protein product is CASSLSVSGLSEQYF.

This clonotype was observed a handful of times. A much larger clone lies one base from this, so it may be a read error. The chain uses TRBV15 and TRBJ2-7; TRBD1 agrees at 7 bases. Per the germline V gene, CDR1 is LNHNV and CDR2 is YYDKDF (reference sequence). The CDR3 extends over 18 amino acids. Here the CDR3 reads CATSGDYPLGQDSYEQYF. CDR3 in DNA: TGTGCCACCAGCGGAGATTACCCTCTCGGACAGGACTCCTACGAGCAGTACTTC.

This clonotype was detected ten times or more. V usage is TRBV9 and J usage is TRBJ2-4; D call uncertain. The CDR3 loop spans 13 amino acids. Germline assignment: CDR1 SGDLS and CDR2 YYNGEE. Trimming shortened V by 0 bases and J by 3 bases, and 4 bases separated the two germline ends. CDR3 loop: CASSVEDKNIQYF. The CDR3 nucleotides are TGTGCCAGCAGCGTAGAGGACAAAAACATTCAGTACTTC. Looking up the rest from reference TRBV9 and TRBJ2-4 gives the full variable domain: DSGVTQTPKHLITATGQRVTLRCSPRSGDLSVYWYQQSLDQGLQFLIQYYNGEERAKGNILERFSAQQFPDLHSELNLSSLELGDSALYFCASSVEDKNIQYFGAGTRLSVL.

There are a few counts of this clonotype. The rearrangement links TRBV20-1 to TRBJ2-1; the match to TRBD2 covers 15 bases. The CDR3 contains 13 residues. CDR1 and CDR2 (germline): DFQATT, SNEGSKA (reference sequence). With 5 bases clipped from V and 9 bases from J, the junction kept 2 bases outside the gene matches. The CDR3 loop reads CSAGGLAGGEQFF. CDR3 DNA sequence: TGCAGTGCTGGGGGACTAGCGGGAGGTGAGCAGTTCTTC.

This chain joins TRBV27 and TRBJ1-6; 11 bases are shared with TRBD1. Germline V gene lookup returns CDR1 MNHEY and CDR2 SMNVEV (reference sequence). The CDR3 covers 15 residues. V was pared by 6 bases and J by 9 bases, with 7 bases of the junction left unmatched. The CDR3 nucleotides read TGTGCCAGCAGACCCGGGACAGGGGGTATTTCACCCCTCCACTTT. It specifies CASRPGTGGISPLHF.

This clonotype was picked up many times. The chain couples TRBV5-1 to TRBJ1-6; 9 nucleotides match TRBD1. The CDR3 sequence is 15 residues long. The V and J ends lost 4 bases and 9 bases, in that order; junction bases with no gene match: 8. Germline loops: CDR1 SGHRS, CDR2 YFSETQ. The CDR3 coding sequence is TGCGCCAGCAGCGAAGGACAGGGGAAAGGTTCACCCCTCCACTTT. It encodes CASSEGQGKGSPLHF. Together with reference TRBV5-1 and TRBJ1-6, the CDR3 gives the full variable domain: KAGVTQTPRYLIKTRGQQVTLSCSPISGHRSVSWYQQTPGQGLQFLFEYFSETQRNKGNFPGRFSGRQFSNSRSEMNVSTLELGDSALYLCASSEGQGKGSPLHFGNGTRLTVT.

The sample holds many counts of this clonotype. The CDR3 sequence is CASSLKHPPYNEQFF. The CDR3 coding sequence is TGTGCCAGCAGTTTAAAACACCCACCCTACAATGAGCAGTTCTTC. This chain uses TRBV27 with TRBJ2-1; D not certain. This CDR3 spans 15 amino acids. CDR1 and CDR2 (germline): MNHEY, SMNVEV (reference sequence). Trimming left V 2 bases short and J 2 bases short, with 10 bases between.

This clonotype was seen ten or more times. The chain combines TRBV2 with TRBJ2-7; 7 positions agree with TRBD1. The CDR3 runs 13 residues. V lost 8 bases, J lost 1 base, and 5 bases stayed unmatched. Per germline, CDR1 SNHLY and CDR2 FYNNEI. CDR3: CASFGQDSYEQYF. CDR3 coding DNA: TGTGCCAGCTTCGGACAGGATTCCTACGAGCAGTACTTC.

A note on this clonotype: A much larger clone differs by one base, so this may be a read error. The V call is TRBV27, the J call TRBJ1-5, with D possibly matching TRBD1 (5 bases). With 10 bases removed from V and 5 bases from J, the gap between germline ends came to 15 bases. The CDR3 consists of 13 residues. Germline V gene sequence: CDR1 MNHEY, CDR2 SMNVEV (reference sequence). CDR3 coding DNA: TGTGCCAACAGGAGACAGATGGATCAGCCCCAGCATTTT. Translated: CANRRQMDQPQHF.

This clonotype occurred many times. The V and J genes are TRBV20-1 and TRBJ2-7, with D perhaps TRBD2 (5 bases). The germline gives CDR1 DFQATT, CDR2 SNEGSKA (reference sequence). The CDR3 covers 16 residues. Deletions cut 1 base from V and 4 bases from J, with 20 bases between. The CDR3 here is CSARVVGLPSGYEQYF. The CDR3 DNA reads TGCAGTGCTAGAGTAGTAGGGCTTCCGTCGGGATACGAGCAGTACTTC.

As concerns this clonotype: A single base separates this from a much larger clone, so it may be a read error. The genes are TRBV28 and TRBJ2-1; D is undetermined. With the DNA end fitting TRBJ2-7 better, the J assignment may be wrong. CDR3 length: 16 residues. In germline, CDR1 is MDHEN, CDR2 SYDVKM. The CDR3 is CASSSRPRSSYNEQYF. The DNA for the CDR3 is TGTGCCAGCAGTTCCAGACCCAGGAGCTCCTACAATGAGCAGTACTTC.

This clonotype was picked up many times. This chain joins TRBV2 and TRBJ2-1, with D maybe TRBD1 (6 bases). In germline, CDR1 is SNHLY, CDR2 FYNNEI. The CDR3 runs to 18 residues. V lost 2 bases to trimming and J lost 7 bases, with 24 bases between them. In DNA form, the CDR3 reads TGTGCCAGCAGTGAAAGGATTGGGGCAGGGAAGGGGGTAAATGAGCAGTTCTTC. Its protein product is CASSERIGAGKGVNEQFF.

This clonotype has at least ten counts. The chain uses TRBV11-2 and TRBJ1-3; possible D gene TRBD1, 5 bases. Germline CDR1 reads SGHAT; CDR2 reads FQNNGV. The CDR3 is 14 residues long. V lost 3 bases to trimming and J lost 0 bases, with 6 bases between them. For the CDR3, the DNA is TGTGCCAGCAGCTTCCAGGGCTCTGGAAACACCATATATTTT. Translation gives CASSFQGSGNTIYF.

In this sample, this clonotype turned up many times. J is TRBJ2-2 and V is TRBV6-1; TRBD1 matches 9 bases. Trimming removed 5 bases from V and 3 bases from J; junction bases left unmatched: 10. The CDR3 covers 17 residues. Germline V CDR1 and CDR2: MNHNS, SASEGT. CDR3 sequence (DNA): TGTGCCAGCAGTTGGGGGGACAGGGTATTGGACACCGGGGAGCTGTTTTTT. Amino acids: CASSWGDRVLDTGELFF.

This clonotype was found many times. This sequence joins TRBV6-1 and TRBJ2-7; 9 bases map to TRBD2. CDR1 is MNHNS, CDR2 SASEGT, per germline. The CDR3 covers 12 residues. V shed 7 bases and J 9 bases; nucleotides not matched to a gene: 7. The DNA of the CDR3 is TGTGCCAGCAATGATAGCGGGAGTGTGCAGTACTTC. Amino acids: CASNDSGSVQYF.

This clonotype was detected many times. The rearrangement joins TRBV5-1 to TRBJ2-1; TRBD2 agrees at 8 bases. V trimming: 5 bases; J trimming: 1 base; junction bases outside the gene matches: 8. Germline V gene data show CDR1 as SGHRS and CDR2 as YFSETQ. CDR3 length: 16 amino acids. The CDR3 loop reads CASRTSSGFSYNEQFF. In DNA, the CDR3 is TGCGCCAGCAGGACATCTAGCGGGTTTTCCTACAATGAGCAGTTCTTC.

This clonotype was observed at least ten times. This chain connects TRBV5-1 to TRBJ2-1; 7 bases are shared with TRBD1. This CDR3 region has 13 residues. V lost 4 bases to trimming and J lost 7 bases; unmatched junction nucleotides: 5. The germline CDR1 and CDR2 sequences are SGHRS and YFSETQ. CDR3 DNA sequence: TGCGCCAGCAGCGCCGGGACAGCAAATGAGCAGTTCTTC. Translation gives CASSAGTANEQFF.

The rearrangement uses TRBV28 and TRBJ2-1, with TRBD1 identical over 11 bases. This CDR3 contains 11 residues. With 4 bases clipped from V and 14 bases from J, the junction kept 1 base outside the gene matches. Germline loops: CDR1 MDHEN, CDR2 SYDVKM. The chain's CDR3 is CASSWDRGEFF. DNA of the CDR3: TGTGCCAGCAGTTGGGACAGGGGGGAGTTCTTC. Filled out from reference TRBV28 and TRBJ2-1, the complete variable domain reads DVKVTQSSRYLVKRTGEKVFLECVQDMDHENMFWYRQDPGLGLRLIYFSYDVKMKEKGDIPEGYSVSREKKERFSLILESASTNQTSMYLCASSWDRGEFFGPGTRLTVL.

In this sample, this clonotype turned up many times. J is TRBJ1-3 and V is TRBV7-9, with 8 bases fitting TRBD1. The length of the CDR3 is 15 residues. J lost 3 bases, V lost 4 bases, and 5 bases had no gene match. Germline V lookup: CDR1 SEHNR, CDR2 FQNEAQ (reference sequence). CDR3: CASSSPGGVGNTIYF. In nucleotides, the CDR3 is TGTGCCAGCAGCTCTCCAGGGGGCGTTGGAAACACCATATATTTT.

This clonotype was detected once. A much larger clone differs by one base, so this may be a read error. The chain joins TRBV4-1 to TRBJ2-5; D is possibly TRBD2 (6 bases). CDR1 MGHRA and CDR2 YSYEKL come from the germline V gene. The CDR3 contains 16 residues. The ends were cut back, 2 bases at V and 5 bases at J, with 18 bases in the middle. CDR3 sequence (DNA): TGCGCCAGCAGCCAAACTTGGCCGGGAGAGATGGAGACCCAGTACTTC. Its translation is CASSQTWPGEMETQYF.

The table lists this clonotype with many counts. V gene TRBV30 combines with J gene TRBJ2-2; no firm D call. This CDR3 comprises 14 residues. Trimming left V 0 bases short and J 7 bases short, with 12 bases between. Germline CDR1 is GTSNPN and CDR2 is SVGIG (reference sequence). This chain's CDR3 is CAWSVFGKFGELFF. CDR3 DNA sequence: TGTGCCTGGAGTGTATTTGGGAAGTTCGGGGAGCTGTTTTTT.